Each of the 14 T cell receptor beta chains below was sequenced from the same sample in a study of T cells in women clearing cervical HPV infection. The table came from immunoSEQ multiplex PCR; TCRdb's copy has only in-frame clones and leaves some out. Its table records 20,000 or so clones. The sequenced sample consisted of blood buffy coat. All receptors come from a woman aged 18 to 69 with a cervical HPV16 infection that either progressed to CIN3+ or cleared (not recorded which).

Regarding this clone: The read falls 3 residues short of the CDR3 end, and the missing part is taken from the germline J gene. The chain employs TRBV10-3 and TRBJ2-7, with 11 bases matching TRBD2. Trimming removed 6 bases from V and 2 bases from J; junction bases left unmatched: 6. Per germline, CDR1 ENHRY and CDR2 SYGVKD. This CDR3 is 15 amino acids long. Here the CDR3 reads CAIRKTSGSAYEQYF. The sequenced part of the CDR3 DNA is TGTGCCATCAGGAAAACTAGCGGGAGCGCCTACGAG.

With regard to this clone: The observed sequence ends 3 residues before the CDR3 terminus, with the missing tail filled in from the germline J gene. The genes are TRBV20-1 and TRBJ1-5; D might be TRBD1 (5 bases). Germline assignment: CDR1 DFQATT and CDR2 SNEGSKA (reference sequence). The CDR3 is 13 amino acids. The V gene lost 6 bases and the J gene lost 2 bases, with 11 bases spanning the gap. Incomplete CDR3 DNA: TGCAGTGCAGGGGACTTGGGCAATCAGCCC. It encodes CSAGDLGNQP. The entire CDR3 protein reads CSAGDLGNQPQHF.

Regarding this clone: Read sequence stops 3 residues before the CDR3 end, and the germline J gene provides the missing end. The chain uses TRBV20-1 and TRBJ2-2; D is possibly TRBD1 (5 bases). Germline-derived CDR1 and CDR2 are DFQATT and SNEGSKA (reference sequence). Trimming stripped 5 bases from V and 3 bases from J, with 19 bases between. The CDR3 totals 16 residues. The CDR3 region is CSASAGLGRYTGELFF. CDR3 bases read: TGCAGTGCTTCAGCAGGGTTGGGGCGCTACACCGGGGAG.

Turning to this clone: The CDR3 extends 3 residues past the end of the read, so its final part is completed from the germline J gene. The rearrangement joins TRBV7-9 to TRBJ2-3; 8 bases match TRBD2. This CDR3 comprises 14 residues. Germline CDR1 is SEHNR and CDR2 is FQNEAQ (reference sequence). V lost 5 bases and J lost 2; bases outside the gene matches: 3. CDR3: CASSGGRYTDTQYF. Partial CDR3 DNA: TGTGCCAGCAGCGGCGGGAGGTACACAGATACG.

The CDR3 DNA, read in part, is TGCAGCGTCCGTACGGGGGTGAACGAG. Protein: CSVRTGVNE. The full CDR3 protein is CSVRTGVNEQYF. This sequence joins TRBV29-1 and TRBJ2-7; TRBD2 might be the D (6 bases). The read is 3 residues too short to cover the CDR3 end, so that end is filled in from the germline J gene. The V gene's germline CDR1 is SQVTM and CDR2 ANQGSEA. The CDR3 is made up of 12 amino acids. V lost 6 bases and J lost 5, with 14 bases in between.

Worth noting for this clone: The CDR3 goes on 3 residues after the read ends, and that part is filled in from the germline J gene. This chain uses TRBV5-1 with TRBJ2-2, with TRBD1 matching 8 bases. Losses at the gene ends were 0 bases for V and 4 bases for J; bases not matched to a gene: 14. The CDR3 spans 19 residues. Germline values: CDR1 SGHRS, CDR2 YFSETQ. The sequenced CDR3 bases are TGCGCCAGCAGCTTGGCAGGCAGGGGGCGGCTTTCTGGCACCGGGGAG. It is translated as CASSLAGRGRLSGTGE. The entire CDR3 sequence reads CASSLAGRGRLSGTGELFF.

Regarding this clone: The CDR3 end falls 3 residues outside the read, so it is completed with the germline J gene. The sample carries other DNA sequences with the same CDR3. The rearrangement joins TRBV5-4 to TRBJ2-7; D not certain. Trimming shortened V by 0 bases and J by 3 bases, and 7 bases separated the two germline ends. Germline V lookup: CDR1 SGHNT, CDR2 YYREEE (reference sequence). The CDR3 extends over 13 amino acids. The CDR3 DNA, read in part, is TGTGCCAGCAGCTTGGAGGGTGGCTACGAG. This gives the protein CASSLEGGYE. The whole CDR3 sequence is CASSLEGGYEQYF.

Frequency places this clone as medium-sized. The read stops 3 residues short of the end of the CDR3; the missing end is completed from the germline J gene. The rearrangement links TRBV6-4 to TRBJ2-3; 11 bases align to TRBD2. This CDR3 spans 15 amino acids. V dropped 3 bases and J dropped 2; count of bases not matched to a gene: 1. The germline gives CDR1 MRHNA, CDR2 SNTAGT. The CDR3 sequence is CASSELAGATDTQYF. CDR3 DNA (partial): TGTGCCAGCAGTGAACTAGCGGGAGCCACAGATACG.

A remark on this clone: The read ends 3 residues before the CDR3 terminus; that terminus is restored from the germline J gene. The V and J genes are TRBV27 and TRBJ2-2; TRBD2 matches at 8 bases. The CDR3 consists of 16 residues. Germline CDR1 and CDR2: MNHEY and SMNVEV (reference sequence). V trimming: 5 bases; J trimming: 4 bases; junction bases outside the gene matches: 9. CDR3 DNA, as far as it was read: TGTGCCAGCAGTCCCCGGACTAGCTTTACCACCGGGGAG. Translation gives CASSPRTSFTTGE. From start to end, the CDR3 is CASSPRTSFTTGELFF.

The sequenced CDR3 bases are TGTGCCACCAGTGATTTGAGCGGGGACACAGATACG. Amino acid sequence: CATSDLSGDTDT. The CDR3 reads in full as CATSDLSGDTDTQYF. The genes are TRBV24-1 and TRBJ2-3; 7 nucleotides align to TRBD2. The observed sequence ends 3 residues before the CDR3 terminus, with the missing tail filled in from the germline J gene. Germline V gene sequence: CDR1 KGHDR, CDR2 SFDVKD. This CDR3 contains 15 residues. V gave up 0 bases and J gave up 2 bases; unmatched junction bases: 1.

With respect to this clone: The missing CDR3 end, 3 residues past where the read stops, is filled in from the germline J gene. This sequence joins TRBV19 and TRBJ2-1; TRBD2 agrees at 9 bases. The trim removed 6 bases at V and 2 bases at J, leaving 5 bases unmatched. The CDR3 runs 15 residues. Germline V lookup: CDR1 LNHDA, CDR2 SQIVND (reference sequence). The sequenced part of the CDR3 DNA is TGTGCCAGTAGGCAGGCTAGCGGGACCTACAATGAG. Its translation is CASRQASGTYNE. The complete CDR3 protein is CASRQASGTYNEQFF. Filled out from reference TRBV19 and TRBJ2-1, the complete variable domain reads DGGITQSPKYLFRKEGQNVTLSCEQNLNHDAMYWYRQDPGQGLRLIYYSQIVNDFQKGDIAEGYSVSREKKESFPLTVTSAQKNPTAFYLCASRQASGTYNEQFFGPGTRLTVL.

Comment on this clone: Coverage ceases 3 residues before the CDR3 finishes, and the germline J gene fills in the end. This chain uses TRBV7-9 with TRBJ2-3, with 9 nucleotides matching TRBD1. This CDR3 contains 13 residues. CDR1 SEHNR and CDR2 FQNEAQ come from the germline V gene (reference sequence). The CDR3 DNA, read in part, is TGTGCCAGCTTAAGGACAGGGGTACAGACG. Its translation: CASLRTGVQT. The whole CDR3 reads CASLRTGVQTQYF.

Points on this clone: The CDR3 goes on 3 residues after the read ends, and that part is filled in from the germline J gene. The J gene is TRBJ1-3, the V gene TRBV19, with 9 bases identical to TRBD1. The germline V gene has CDR1 LNHDA and CDR2 SQIVND (reference sequence). This CDR3 has 14 residues. J was trimmed by 4 bases and V by 9 bases; bases with no gene match: 7. The DNA read from the CDR3 is TGTGCCAGCGGGGACAGGGCATCAGGAAACACC. Translated: CASGDRASGNT. The full-length CDR3 reads as CASGDRASGNTIYF.

CDR3 DNA, as far as it was read: TGCAGTGCTAGAGGCCCTAGCGCCTACAATGAG. Residues: CSARGPSAYNE. The full CDR3 protein reads CSARGPSAYNEQFF. The chain links TRBV20-1 to TRBJ2-1; possible D gene TRBD2, 6 bases. The DNA ends 3 residues before the CDR3 does, and the rest of the CDR3 is filled in from the germline J gene. Trimming left V 1 base short and J 2 bases short, with 9 bases between. The CDR3 sequence is 14 residues long. In germline, CDR1 is DFQATT, CDR2 SNEGSKA (reference sequence).